This record looks at one TCR beta chain sequence and its context. Its target is not known. The source of the sample is a study of cytomegalovirus exposure and HLA in healthy donors. V was cut by 10 bases and J by 2 bases, with 12 bases left in between. The length of the CDR3 is 13 residues. Germline-derived CDR1 and CDR2 are SGHVS and FQNEAQ. Study outcomes and limitations: According to reports, the classifier identified cytomegalovirus status with high specificity and sensitivity. In vitro testing confirmed a few CMV-associated chains as specific for CMV antigens.

Clones were sequenced by immunoSEQ multiplex PCR, and TCRdb holds only the in-frame ones, with some missing. The data hold around 300,000 clones, with 87% observed a single time. The chain joins TRBV7-8 to TRBJ1-5, with D possibly being TRBD1 (6 bases). The sample consisted of PBMCs. This clonotype originated in a woman aged 25 to 45 in good health and CMV-seropositive. CDR3 in DNA: TGTGCCACCAAGGGGGGAGGCAATCAGCCCCAGCATTTT. This codes for CATKGGGNQPQHF. Using reference TRBV7-8 and TRBJ1-5 for the parts outside the CDR3, the full variable domain is GAGVSQSPRYKVAKRGQDVALRCDPISGHVSLFWYQQALGQGPEFLTYFQNEAQLDKSGLPSDRFFAERPEGSVSTLKIQRTQQEDSAVYLCATKGGGNQPQHFGDGTRLSIL.